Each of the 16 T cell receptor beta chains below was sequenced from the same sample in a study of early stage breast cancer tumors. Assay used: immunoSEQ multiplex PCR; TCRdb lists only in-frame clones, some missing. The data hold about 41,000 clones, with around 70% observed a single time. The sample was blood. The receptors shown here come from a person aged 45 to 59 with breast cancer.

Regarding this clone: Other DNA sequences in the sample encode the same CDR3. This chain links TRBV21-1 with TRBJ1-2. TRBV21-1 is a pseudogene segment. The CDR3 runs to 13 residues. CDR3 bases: TGTGCCAGCAGCAATGGAGGCCTGGATGGCTACACCTTC. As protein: CASSNGGLDGYTF.

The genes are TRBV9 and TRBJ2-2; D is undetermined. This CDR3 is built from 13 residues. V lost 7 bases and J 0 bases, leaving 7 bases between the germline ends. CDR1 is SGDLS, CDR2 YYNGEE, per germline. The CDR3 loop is CASSQPNTGELFF. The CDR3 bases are TGTGCCAGCTCACAGCCGAACACCGGGGAGCTGTTTTTT. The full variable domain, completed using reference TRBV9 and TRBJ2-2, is DSGVTQTPKHLITATGQRVTLRCSPRSGDLSVYWYQQSLDQGLQFLIQYYNGEERAKGNILERFSAQQFPDLHSELNLSSLELGDSALYFCASSQPNTGELFFGEGSRLTVL.

CDR3 sequence: CASSLGADPSTDTQYF. The CDR3 DNA reads TGTGCCAGCAGCTTAGGGGCCGATCCTAGCACAGATACGCAGTATTTT. This chain uses TRBV7-3 with TRBJ2-3; TRBD1 is a possible D gene (5 bases). Germline V lookup: CDR1 SGHTA, CDR2 FQGTGA. The CDR3 totals 16 residues. V was clipped by 2 bases and J by 0 bases, with 12 bases between them.

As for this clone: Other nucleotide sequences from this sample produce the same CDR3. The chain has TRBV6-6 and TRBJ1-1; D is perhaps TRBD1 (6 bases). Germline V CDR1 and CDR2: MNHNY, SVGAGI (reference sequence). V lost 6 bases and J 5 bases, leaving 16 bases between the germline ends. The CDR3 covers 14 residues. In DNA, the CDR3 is TGTGCCAGCAGCCCAACAGGGAGTGGAACTGAAGCTTTCTTT. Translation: CASSPTGSGTEAFF.

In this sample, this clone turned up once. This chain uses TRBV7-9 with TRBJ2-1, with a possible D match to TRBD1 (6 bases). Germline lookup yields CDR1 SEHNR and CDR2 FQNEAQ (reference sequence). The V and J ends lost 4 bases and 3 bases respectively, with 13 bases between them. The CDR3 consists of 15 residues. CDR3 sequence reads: CASSYKQGIYNEQFF. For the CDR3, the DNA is TGTGCCAGCAGCTACAAACAGGGTATCTACAATGAGCAGTTCTTC. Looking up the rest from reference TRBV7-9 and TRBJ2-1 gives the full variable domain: DTGVSQNPRHKITKRGQNVTFRCDPISEHNRLYWYRQTLGQGPEFLTYFQNEAQLEKSRLLSDRFSAERPKGSFSTLEIQRTEQGDSAMYLCASSYKQGIYNEQFFGPGTRLTVL.

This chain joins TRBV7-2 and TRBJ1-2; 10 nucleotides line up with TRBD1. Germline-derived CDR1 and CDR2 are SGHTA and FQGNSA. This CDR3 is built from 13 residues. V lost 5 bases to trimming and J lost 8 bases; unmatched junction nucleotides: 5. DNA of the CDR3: TGTGCCAGCAGCCCGACAGGGGGCCGAGGCTACACCTTC. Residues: CASSPTGGRGYTF. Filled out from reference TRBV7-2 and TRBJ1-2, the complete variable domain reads GAGVSQSPSNKVTEKGKDVELRCDPISGHTALYWYRQSLGQGLEFLIYFQGNSAPDKSGLPSDRFSAERTGGSVSTLTIQRTQQEDSAVYLCASSPTGGRGYTFGSGTRLTVV.

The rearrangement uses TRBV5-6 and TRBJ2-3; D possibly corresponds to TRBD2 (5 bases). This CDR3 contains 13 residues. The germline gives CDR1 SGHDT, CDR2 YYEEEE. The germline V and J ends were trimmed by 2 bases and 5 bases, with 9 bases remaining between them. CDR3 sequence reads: CASSFKGEDTQYF. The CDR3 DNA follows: TGTGCCAGCAGCTTTAAGGGAGAAGATACGCAGTATTTT.

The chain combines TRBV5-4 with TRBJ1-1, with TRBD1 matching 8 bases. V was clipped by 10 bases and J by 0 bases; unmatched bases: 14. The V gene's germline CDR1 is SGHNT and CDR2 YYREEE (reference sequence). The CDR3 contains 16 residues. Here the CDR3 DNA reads TGTGCCGCGACGGGACAGGCAACAAGTATGAACACTGAAGCTTTCTTT. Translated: CAATGQATSMNTEAFF.

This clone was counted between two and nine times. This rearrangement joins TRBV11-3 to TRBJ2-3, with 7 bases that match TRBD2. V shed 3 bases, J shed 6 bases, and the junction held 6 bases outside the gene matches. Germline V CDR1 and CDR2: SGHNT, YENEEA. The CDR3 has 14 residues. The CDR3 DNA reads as TGTGCCAGCAGCTTGATGCGGGAGAGGGATACGCAGTATTTT. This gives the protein CASSLMRERDTQYF.

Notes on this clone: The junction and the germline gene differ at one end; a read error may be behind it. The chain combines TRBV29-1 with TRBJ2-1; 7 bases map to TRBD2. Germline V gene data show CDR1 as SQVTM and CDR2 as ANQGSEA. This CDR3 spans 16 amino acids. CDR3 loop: CSVETLAASSCNEQFF. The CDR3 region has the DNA TGCAGCGTTGAAACTCTAGCGGCGAGCTCCTGCAATGAGCAGTTCTTC.

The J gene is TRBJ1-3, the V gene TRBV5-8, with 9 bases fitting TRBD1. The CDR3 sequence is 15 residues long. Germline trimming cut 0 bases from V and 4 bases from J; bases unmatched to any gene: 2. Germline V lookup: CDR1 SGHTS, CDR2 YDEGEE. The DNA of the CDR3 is TGTGCCAGCAGCTTGGAGACAGGGGGAGGAAACACCATATATTTT. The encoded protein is CASSLETGGGNTIYF.

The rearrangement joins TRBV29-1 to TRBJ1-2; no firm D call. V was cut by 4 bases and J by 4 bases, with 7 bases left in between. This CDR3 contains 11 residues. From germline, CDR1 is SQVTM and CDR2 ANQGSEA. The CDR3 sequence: CSVGASYGYTF. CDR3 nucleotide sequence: TGCAGCGTTGGAGCATCCTATGGCTACACCTTC.

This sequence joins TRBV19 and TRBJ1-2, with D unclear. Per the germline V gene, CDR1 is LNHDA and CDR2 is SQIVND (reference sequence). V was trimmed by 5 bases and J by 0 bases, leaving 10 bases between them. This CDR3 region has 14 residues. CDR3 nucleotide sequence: TGTGCCAGTAGTTCGACATGGACTAACTATGGCTACACCTTC. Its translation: CASSSTWTNYGYTF.

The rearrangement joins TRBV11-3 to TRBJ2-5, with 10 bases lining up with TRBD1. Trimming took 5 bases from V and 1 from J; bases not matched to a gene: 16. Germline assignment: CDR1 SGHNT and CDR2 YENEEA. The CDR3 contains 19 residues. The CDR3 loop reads CASSHSIRDRGYLQETQYF. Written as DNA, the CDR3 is TGTGCCAGCAGCCATTCAATCCGGGACAGGGGTTACCTCCAAGAGACCCAGTACTTC.

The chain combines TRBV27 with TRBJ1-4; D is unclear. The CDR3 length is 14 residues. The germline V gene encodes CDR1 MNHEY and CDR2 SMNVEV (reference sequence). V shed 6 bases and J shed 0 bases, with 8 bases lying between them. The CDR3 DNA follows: TGTGCCAGCAGGCCAATAGCAACTAATGAAAAACTGTTTTTT. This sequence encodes CASRPIATNEKLFF.

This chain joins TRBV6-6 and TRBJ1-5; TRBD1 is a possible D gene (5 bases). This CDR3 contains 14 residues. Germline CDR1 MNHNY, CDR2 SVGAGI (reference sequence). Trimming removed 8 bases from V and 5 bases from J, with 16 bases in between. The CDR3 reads CASLSRDSYQPQHF. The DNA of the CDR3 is TGTGCCAGCTTATCCCGGGACTCTTATCAGCCCCAGCATTTT.